This TCR beta chain was captured by sequencing in a study of early T cells in non-severe SARS-CoV-2 infection. For the study at large: Bulk RNA isolated from unsorted whole blood underwent sequencing; chains were not paired.

Germline V gene data show CDR1 as LGHDT and CDR2 as YNNKEL (reference sequence). V shed 4 bases and J shed 0 bases, with 13 bases lying between them. CDR3 length equals 16 residues. Individual cDNA molecules were tagged with unique molecular identifiers, the study reported. TCRdb ran MiXCR on the 5' RACE reads and lists one entry per CDR3 protein. This table has about 55,000 distinct CDR3 sequences, over 10% appearing once. This clonotype came up many times. The genes are TRBV3-1 and TRBJ2-1; D not resolved. Material for sequencing was whole blood. This clonotype was sampled from an adult who was a healthcare worker with PCR-confirmed SARS-CoV-2 infection or an uninfected control (not recorded which). CDR3 residues: CASSRQPVSSYNEQFF. CDR3 DNA: TGTGCCAGCAGCCGTCAACCTGTTAGCTCCTACAATGAGCAGTTCTTC.